This paragraph reports one T cell receptor beta chain. No antigen is known for it. Clones were sequenced by immunoSEQ multiplex PCR, and TCRdb holds only the in-frame ones, with some missing. In the table there are roughly 1 million clones, around four fifths of which are singletons. This sample is part of a study of shared clonotypes between healthy human individuals. Across the whole study: Per donor, CD8 memory used one plate, CD8 naive used two, CD4 memory used three and CD4 naive used three.

Points from the study as a whole: It was observed that 5% to 6.5% of naive CD4 clonotypes were shared across several donors. All-four-donor shared clonotypes had higher generation probabilities than non-shared clonotypes did.

The specimen sequenced was memory CD4+ T cells sorted from blood. Subset defined: CD45RA-negative fraction. This receptor was identified in a man in his late teens or twenties in good health.

CDR3: CASSTLYGSTDTQYF. The CDR3 region has the DNA TGTGCCAGCAGTACCCTTTATGGGAGTACAGATACGCAGTATTTT. The J gene is TRBJ2-3, the V gene TRBV27; a possible D gene is TRBD2 (5 bases). CDR3 size: 15 residues. V shed 5 bases and J shed 3 bases, with 15 bases lying between them. Per germline, CDR1 MNHEY and CDR2 SMNVEV (reference sequence).